Sequencing of this T cell receptor (beta chain) was carried out in a study of T cell responses to AZD1222 COVID-19 vaccine. General study points: Nearly half of unique spike-specific TCRs reportedly avoided B.1.351 and B.1.1.7 mutated regions. Repertoire sampling happened only post peak T cell response.

The count of this clone is one. The antigen remains undetermined. There are 13 residues in the CDR3. Germline lookup yields CDR1 MGHRA and CDR2 YSYEKL. Trimming cost V 1 base and J 12 bases; bases outside gene matches: 5. The protocol was immunoSEQ multiplex PCR, while the TCRdb copy is restricted to in-frame clones and leaves out a portion. This table has 120,000 to 150,000 clones, 90% appearing once. Sequencing used peripheral blood, obtained on day 0 of AZD1222 vaccination. V gene TRBV4-1 combines with J gene TRBJ2-1, with TRBD2 matching 8 bases. The TCR originated in an adult in good health. The CDR3 region is CASSQAIGRGQFF. Written as DNA, the CDR3 is TGCGCCAGCAGCCAAGCGATCGGGAGGGGGCAGTTCTTC.